The 7 T cell receptor beta chains below come from one sample, sequenced in a study of OX40 agonist ivuxolimab in advanced cancers. Data came from immunoSEQ multiplex PCR; TCRdb stores just in-frame clones and leaves some out. The sample contains some 48,000 clones, about 88% of which appear only once. The sample in question was CD4+ or CD8+ T cells sorted from blood, obtained in a trial of the OX40 agonist ivuxolimab. The receptors shown here come from an adult with an advanced solid tumor such as melanoma, head and neck, liver or kidney cancer.

The chain combines TRBV6-5 with TRBJ1-4; perhaps TRBD1 as D (5 bases). The germline V gene encodes CDR1 MNHEY and CDR2 SVGAGI. The CDR3 totals 15 residues. Trimming shortened V by 2 bases and J by 7 bases, and 14 bases separated the two germline ends. The CDR3 loop reads CASSYSWGGGEKLFF. The CDR3 DNA follows: TGTGCCAGCAGTTACAGTTGGGGGGGTGGTGAAAAACTGTTTTTT.

V usage is TRBV5-5 and J usage is TRBJ1-2; 7 positions match TRBD1. CDR1 and CDR2 from the germline V gene are SGHKS and YYEKEE (reference sequence). V was pared by 0 bases and J by 0 bases, with 5 bases of the junction left unmatched. CDR3 length equals 16 residues. CDR3 in amino acids: CASSLGTGGANYGYTF. As DNA, the CDR3 is TGTGCCAGCAGCTTGGGGACAGGAGGTGCTAACTATGGCTACACCTTC.

The chain has TRBV6-5 and TRBJ2-5, with TRBD2 matching over 13 bases. The J call may be in error: the DNA end matches TRBJ2-7 better. CDR1 MNHEY and CDR2 SVGAGI come from the germline V gene. This CDR3 comprises 15 residues. CDR3 sequence: CASSTRTSGSYEQYF. The CDR3 region has the DNA TGTGCCAGCAGTACACGGACTAGCGGGAGCTACGAGCAGTACTTC.

The chain recombines TRBV30 with TRBJ2-1, with a tentative D call TRBD2 (6 bases). V was cut by 2 bases and J by 13 bases, with 18 bases left in between. The V gene's germline CDR1 is GTSNPN and CDR2 SVGIG (reference sequence). CDR3 size: 13 residues. In DNA, the CDR3 is TGTGCCTGGAGTAAGGTGGTGGGAGGTGGTCAGTTCTTC. Protein sequence: CAWSKVVGGGQFF.

The sample holds one count of this clone. The CDR3 does not close with the conserved phenylalanine or tryptophan, likely indicating a read error. The rearrangement links TRBV6-1 to TRBJ2-3; D call uncertain. V shed 3 bases and J shed 5 bases, with 15 bases lying between them. The CDR3 runs to 15 residues. Germline-derived CDR1 and CDR2 are MNHNS and SASEGT. CDR3 bases: TGTGCCAGCAGTGATAGGCTAGTTAAGGGAGATACGCAGTATCTT. Protein: CASSDRLVKGDTQYL.

The chain uses TRBV6-6 and TRBJ1-2, with D perhaps TRBD1 (5 bases). Trimming removed 6 bases from V and 0 bases from J, with 11 bases in between. The CDR3 is 14 amino acids. From germline, CDR1 is MNHNY and CDR2 SVGAGI (reference sequence). The CDR3 DNA reads as TGTGCCAGCAGCAGGGTACCAGCTAACTATGGCTACACCTTC. Its protein product is CASSRVPANYGYTF.

The chain employs TRBV7-3 and TRBJ2-7; D is possibly TRBD1 (6 bases). Germline CDR1 reads SGHTA; CDR2 reads FQGTGA. The CDR3 is made up of 14 amino acids. The V and J ends lost 5 bases and 0 bases respectively, with 11 bases between them. This CDR3 is CASSPTGTSYEQYF. DNA of the CDR3: TGTGCCAGCAGCCCCACAGGGACCTCCTACGAGCAGTACTTC.